The 28 T cell receptor beta chains below come from one sample, sequenced in a study of control samples from healthy donors and cancer patients. This table comes from immunoSEQ multiplex PCR, and its TCRdb copy is limited to in-frame clones, with some not included. The data contain about 140,000 clones, 88% of them singletons. The specimen sequenced was blood. The receptors come from a man between 18 and 35 years old in good health.

In DNA, the CDR3 is TGCAGCGTTGCCTCTAGCACAGATACGCAGTATTTT. Translated: CSVASSTDTQYF. The rearrangement links TRBV29-1 to TRBJ2-3, with no clear D. Germline loops: CDR1 SQVTM, CDR2 ANQGSEA. The V end was cut by 4 bases, the J end by 0 bases, with 5 bases between. This CDR3 comprises 12 residues.

The V and J genes are TRBV5-5 and TRBJ2-7; a possible D gene is TRBD2 (5 bases). Trimming pared 4 bases from V and 3 bases from J, leaving 14 bases between. Germline V gives CDR1 SGHKS, CDR2 YYEKEE (reference sequence). CDR3 length: 14 residues. The CDR3, as DNA: TGTGCCAGCAGCCTCGGGATGGATCACTACGAGCAGTACTTC. As protein: CASSLGMDHYEQYF.

V and J are TRBV13 and TRBJ2-3; 8 bases agree with TRBD2. From germline, CDR1 is PRHDT and CDR2 FYEKMQ (reference sequence). The trim removed 3 bases at V and 5 bases at J, leaving 13 bases unmatched. There are 17 residues in the CDR3. CDR3: CASSFKRGGQSGDTQYF. The DNA for the CDR3 is TGTGCCAGCAGCTTCAAACGGGGGGGCCAAAGTGGAGATACGCAGTATTTT.

The rearrangement uses TRBV10-3 and TRBJ2-7; possibly TRBD1 for D (7 bases). Germline V lookup: CDR1 ENHRY, CDR2 SYGVKD. With 0 bases removed from V and 0 bases from J, the gap between germline ends came to 12 bases. The CDR3 is made up of 16 amino acids. This CDR3 is CAISESAGGTSYEQYF. The CDR3 DNA reads as TGTGCCATCAGTGAGTCAGCAGGGGGGACCTCCTACGAGCAGTACTTC.

This chain uses TRBV7-9 with TRBJ1-2, with D unclear. The germline V gene has CDR1 SEHNR and CDR2 FQNEAQ (reference sequence). V was cut by 6 bases and J by 3 bases, with 14 bases left in between. CDR3 length: 14 residues. The CDR3 loop is CASSPARTHYGYTF. CDR3 DNA: TGTGCCAGCAGTCCCGCCCGGACGCACTATGGCTACACCTTC.

Only one count was recorded for this clone. This rearrangement joins TRBV11-1 to TRBJ2-1, with D maybe TRBD1 (6 bases). From germline, CDR1 is SGHAT and CDR2 FQDESV (reference sequence). The CDR3 sequence is 13 residues long. V was cut by 6 bases and J by 10 bases, with 16 bases left in between. For the CDR3, the DNA is TGTGCCAGCAGTACCAGGGGCTTGGAGGAGCAGTTCTTC. The encoded protein is CASSTRGLEEQFF.

The chain is built from TRBV5-4 and TRBJ2-7, with D perhaps matching TRBD1 or TRBD2 (5 bases each). Trimming removed 0 bases at V and 1 base at J, with 8 bases between. Germline CDR1 SGHNT, CDR2 YYREEE (reference sequence). This CDR3 has 14 amino acids. The CDR3 spells CASSLGGDSYEQYF. The DNA for the CDR3 is TGTGCCAGCAGCTTGGGAGGGGATTCCTACGAGCAGTACTTC.

About this clone itself: Additional DNA sequences in this sample encode the identical CDR3. The chain combines TRBV10-3 with TRBJ1-6; 10 positions match TRBD1. CDR3 size: 15 residues. Trimming cost V 3 bases and J 7 bases; bases outside gene matches: 3. The germline gives CDR1 ENHRY, CDR2 SYGVKD. The CDR3 protein is CAISEGQGGNSPLHF. The DNA for the CDR3 is TGTGCCATCAGTGAAGGACAGGGGGGGAATTCACCCCTCCACTTT.

The rearrangement links TRBV15 to TRBJ1-2; TRBD1 agrees at 9 bases. Unmatched junction bases numbered 0, after V lost 1 base and J lost 6 bases. Looked up from germline, CDR1 is LNHNV and CDR2 is YYDKDF (reference sequence). CDR3 length: 13 residues. CDR3 nucleotide sequence: TGTGCCACCAGCAGAGGACAGGGGGATGGCTACACCTTC. It encodes CATSRGQGDGYTF. The complete variable domain, with remaining parts taken from reference TRBV15 and TRBJ1-2, reads DAMVIQNPRYQVTQFGKPVTLSCSQTLNHNVMYWYQQKSSQAPKLLFHYYDKDFNNEADTPDNFQSRRPNTSFCFLDIRSPGLGDTAMYLCATSRGQGDGYTFGSGTRLTVV.

This chain links TRBV7-9 with TRBJ2-3, with D uncertain. Germline-derived CDR1 and CDR2 are SEHNR and FQNEAQ (reference sequence). The CDR3 has 15 amino acids. V was cut by 3 bases and J by 0 bases, with 10 bases left in between. This chain's CDR3 is CASSLNSDSTDTQYF. Written as DNA, the CDR3 is TGTGCCAGCAGCTTGAATAGTGATAGCACAGATACGCAGTATTTT.

The V call is TRBV6-5, the J call TRBJ1-3; TRBD1 is a possible D gene (6 bases). V was shortened by 8 bases and J by 3 bases, with 11 bases between the two germline ends. The CDR3 has 13 residues. CDR1 and CDR2 from the germline V gene are MNHEY and SVGAGI. The DNA of the CDR3 is TGTGCCAGCTCCGGACAGAATGGAAACACCATATATTTT. Translating gives CASSGQNGNTIYF.

The V gene is TRBV9, the J gene TRBJ2-7; D not certain. V shed 4 bases and J shed 7 bases, with 18 bases lying between them. The CDR3 extends over 14 amino acids. Germline V gene sequence: CDR1 SGDLS, CDR2 YYNGEE. The chain's CDR3 is CASSSPATSWEQYF. The CDR3 region has the DNA TGTGCCAGCAGCTCCCCGGCGACCTCTTGGGAGCAGTACTTC.

The chain recombines TRBV19 with TRBJ1-1; TRBD1 agrees at 8 bases. Trimming cost V 5 bases and J 5 bases; bases outside gene matches: 4. The CDR3 loop spans 13 amino acids. Germline V gene lookup returns CDR1 LNHDA and CDR2 SQIVND (reference sequence). The CDR3 protein is CASSQGARTEAFF. For the CDR3, the DNA is TGTGCCAGTAGTCAGGGGGCGAGAACTGAAGCTTTCTTT.

This chain links TRBV4-1 with TRBJ1-2; weak D call: TRBD1 (6 bases). Deletions cut 0 bases from V and 1 base from J, with 12 bases between. The CDR3 sequence is 16 residues long. Germline V CDR1 and CDR2: MGHRA, YSYEKL. The CDR3 reads CASSQDGDNLNYGYTF. The CDR3 DNA follows: TGCGCCAGCAGCCAAGATGGGGACAACCTTAACTATGGCTACACCTTC.

CDR3 residues: CASSSSSRKYQETQYF. The CDR3 region has the DNA TGTGCCAGCAGTTCATCTAGCCGAAAGTACCAAGAGACCCAGTACTTC. V usage is TRBV27 and J usage is TRBJ2-5; TRBD2 is a possible D gene (5 bases). Trimming removed 4 bases from V and 0 bases from J, with 15 bases in between. The length of the CDR3 is 16 residues. Germline CDR1 reads MNHEY; CDR2 reads SMNVEV (reference sequence).

V is TRBV6-6 and J is TRBJ1-1, with no clear D. Trimming took 7 bases from V and 0 from J, leaving 18 bases between them. CDR3 size: 16 residues. CDR1 and CDR2 from the germline V gene are MNHNY and SVGAGI (reference sequence). The CDR3 region is CASNMGQTAMNTEAFF. As DNA, the CDR3 is TGTGCCAGCAATATGGGCCAGACTGCTATGAACACTGAAGCTTTCTTT.

The chain carries TRBV7-2 and TRBJ1-3, with 9 bases matching TRBD1. Germline lookup yields CDR1 SGHTA and CDR2 FQGNSA. The CDR3 has 17 amino acids. J was trimmed by 2 bases and V by 3 bases; bases with no gene match: 8. The CDR3 DNA follows: TGTGCCAGCAGCTTCGCGCTCTGGACAGGGGCTGGAAACACCATATATTTT. This encodes CASSFALWTGAGNTIYF.

The gene calls are TRBV15 and TRBJ1-1; no firm D call. The CDR3 runs 13 residues. Germline V lookup: CDR1 LNHNV, CDR2 YYDKDF (reference sequence). V was shortened by 0 bases and J by 7 bases, with 9 bases between the two germline ends. The CDR3 DNA reads as TGTGCCACCAGCAGAGATAAGGGTTTTGAAGCTTTCTTT. Protein sequence: CATSRDKGFEAFF.

This chain links TRBV29-1 with TRBJ2-5; unclear D gene. The ends were cut back, 7 bases at V and 2 bases at J, with 11 bases in the middle. Germline assignment: CDR1 SQVTM and CDR2 ANQGSEA. This CDR3 has 12 amino acids. As DNA, the CDR3 is TGCAGCGCCCGCGAAAGACAAGAGACCCAGTACTTC. Encoded protein: CSARERQETQYF.

J is TRBJ1-5 and V is TRBV19; possibly TRBD1 for D (5 bases). Germline CDR1 is LNHDA and CDR2 is SQIVND (reference sequence). The CDR3 runs 15 residues. V dropped 9 bases and J dropped 0 bases, with 15 bases sitting between them. The CDR3 DNA is TGTGCCAGCAGGGACCGACCTAATAGCAATCAGCCCCAGCATTTT. Translated, it gives CASRDRPNSNQPQHF.

This chain links TRBV28 with TRBJ1-1; D not certain. Germline assignment: CDR1 MDHEN and CDR2 SYDVKM. V was clipped by 6 bases and J by 1 base, with 15 bases between them. This CDR3 spans 15 amino acids. CDR3 amino acids: CASRRGGGRNTEAFF. DNA of the CDR3: TGTGCCAGCAGACGTGGTGGTGGAAGGAACACTGAAGCTTTCTTT.

The chain combines TRBV5-1 with TRBJ2-2, with no clear D. The V gene's germline CDR1 is SGHRS and CDR2 YFSETQ. The CDR3 is made up of 13 amino acids. V lost 1 base to trimming and J lost 8 bases, with 9 bases between them. CDR3 nucleotides: TGCGCCAGCAGCTTGACACCGCCGGGGGAGCTGTTTTTT. It translates to CASSLTPPGELFF.

This clone was found once. This sequence joins TRBV6-1 and TRBJ2-7; 9 bases align to TRBD1. J lost 2 bases, V lost 2 bases, and 7 bases had no gene match. CDR1 MNHNS and CDR2 SASEGT come from the germline V gene. The CDR3 consists of 16 residues. This CDR3 reads CASSEMPWTGAYEQYF. The DNA of the CDR3 is TGTGCCAGCAGTGAAATGCCCTGGACAGGGGCCTACGAGCAGTACTTC.

This clone was seen only once. This chain connects TRBV5-5 to TRBJ1-1; no firm D call. Trimming shortened V by 0 bases and J by 3 bases, and 9 bases separated the two germline ends. CDR3 size: 14 residues. Germline values: CDR1 SGHKS, CDR2 YYEKEE (reference sequence). The DNA of the CDR3 is TGTGCCAGCAGCTTGGCCCCCGGTGACACTGAAGCTTTCTTT. Translating it yields CASSLAPGDTEAFF.

Concerning this clone: This CDR3 is also generated by other DNA sequences in the sample. The chain carries TRBV5-1 and TRBJ1-1, with TRBD1 as a possible D gene (5 bases). Germline V lookup: CDR1 SGHRS, CDR2 YFSETQ. With 4 bases removed from V and 0 bases from J, the gap between germline ends came to 7 bases. This CDR3 contains 13 residues. The CDR3 DNA reads TGCGCCAGCAGCAGGGACGTGAACACTGAAGCTTTCTTT. It is translated as CASSRDVNTEAFF.

The chain employs TRBV28 and TRBJ1-5; TRBD1 aligns across 11 bases. The CDR3 extends over 19 amino acids. The V segment lost 2 bases and the J segment 2 bases; nucleotides outside the gene matches: 11. Germline V gene data show CDR1 as MDHEN and CDR2 as SYDVKM. The CDR3 region has the DNA TGTGCCAGCAGTTTAAGGACAGGGGGCCTGACTGTTCGCAATCAGCCCCAGCATTTT. Protein product: CASSLRTGGLTVRNQPQHF.

The chain combines TRBV7-9 with TRBJ2-3; 7 positions match TRBD2. V trimming: 1 base; J trimming: 5 bases; junction bases outside the gene matches: 6. This CDR3 has 15 amino acids. The V gene's germline CDR1 is SEHNR and CDR2 FQNEAQ (reference sequence). CDR3 DNA sequence: TGTGCCAGCAGCTTAGAAAGCGGGGTAGGAGATACGCAGTATTTT. The encoded protein is CASSLESGVGDTQYF. Using reference TRBV7-9 and TRBJ2-3 for the parts outside the CDR3, the full variable domain is DTGVSQNPRHKITKRGQNVTFRCDPISEHNRLYWYRQTLGQGPEFLTYFQNEAQLEKSRLLSDRFSAERPKGSFSTLEIQRTEQGDSAMYLCASSLESGVGDTQYFGPGTRLTVL.

The chain carries TRBV7-2 and TRBJ2-6; D is perhaps TRBD1 or TRBD2 (6 bases each). V was clipped by 3 bases and J by 4 bases, with 19 bases between them. In germline, CDR1 is SGHTA, CDR2 FQGNSA. The CDR3 has 18 residues. The CDR3 reads CASSLGGGFIGGANVLTF. The CDR3 bases are TGTGCCAGCAGCTTGGGGGGCGGCTTTATAGGAGGGGCCAACGTCCTGACTTTC.